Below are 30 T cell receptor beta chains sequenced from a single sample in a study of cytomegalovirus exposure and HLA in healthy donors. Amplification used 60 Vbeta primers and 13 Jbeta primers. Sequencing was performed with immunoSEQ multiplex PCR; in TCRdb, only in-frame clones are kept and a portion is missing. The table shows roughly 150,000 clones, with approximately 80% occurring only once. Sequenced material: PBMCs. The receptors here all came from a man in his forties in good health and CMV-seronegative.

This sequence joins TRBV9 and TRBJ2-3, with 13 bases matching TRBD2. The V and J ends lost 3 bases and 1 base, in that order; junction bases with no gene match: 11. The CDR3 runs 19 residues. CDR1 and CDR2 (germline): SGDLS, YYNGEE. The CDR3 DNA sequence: TGTGCCAGCAGCGGGACTAGCGGGGGAGGTGGGTCGGGCACAGATACGCAGTATTTT. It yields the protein CASSGTSGGGGSGTDTQYF.

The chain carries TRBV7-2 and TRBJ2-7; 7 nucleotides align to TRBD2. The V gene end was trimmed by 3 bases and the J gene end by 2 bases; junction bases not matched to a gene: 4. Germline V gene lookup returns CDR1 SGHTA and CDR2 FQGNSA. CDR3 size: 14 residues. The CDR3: CASSFSSGPYEQYF. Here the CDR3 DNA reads TGTGCCAGCAGCTTTTCTAGCGGTCCCTACGAGCAGTACTTC.

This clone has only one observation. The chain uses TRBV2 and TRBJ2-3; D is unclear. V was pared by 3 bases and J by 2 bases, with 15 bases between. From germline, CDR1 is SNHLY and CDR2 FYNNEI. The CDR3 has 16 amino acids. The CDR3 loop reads CASSDTAEPATDTQYF. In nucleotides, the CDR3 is TGTGCCAGCAGTGATACGGCGGAGCCGGCCACAGATACGCAGTATTTT.

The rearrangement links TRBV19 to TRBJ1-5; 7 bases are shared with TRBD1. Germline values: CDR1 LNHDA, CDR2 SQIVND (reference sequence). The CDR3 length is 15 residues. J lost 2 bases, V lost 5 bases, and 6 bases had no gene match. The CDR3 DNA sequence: TGTGCCAGTAGTCCCTCCGGGACAGGCAATCAGCCCCAGCATTTT. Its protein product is CASSPSGTGNQPQHF.

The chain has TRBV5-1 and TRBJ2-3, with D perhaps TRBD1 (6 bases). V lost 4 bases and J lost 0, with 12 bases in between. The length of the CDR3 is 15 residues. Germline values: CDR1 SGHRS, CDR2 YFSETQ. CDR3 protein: CASSAGQISTDTQYF. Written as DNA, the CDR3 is TGCGCCAGCAGCGCTGGACAGATTAGCACAGATACGCAGTATTTT. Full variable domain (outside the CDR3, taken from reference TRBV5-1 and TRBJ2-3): KAGVTQTPRYLIKTRGQQVTLSCSPISGHRSVSWYQQTPGQGLQFLFEYFSETQRNKGNFPGRFSGRQFSNSRSEMNVSTLELGDSALYLCASSAGQISTDTQYFGPGTRLTVL.

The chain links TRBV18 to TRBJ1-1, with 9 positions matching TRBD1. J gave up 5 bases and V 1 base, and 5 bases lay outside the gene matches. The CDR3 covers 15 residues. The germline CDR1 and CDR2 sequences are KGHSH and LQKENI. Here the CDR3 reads CASSPRGTGWTEAFF. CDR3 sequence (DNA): TGTGCCAGCTCACCACGGGGGACAGGGTGGACTGAAGCTTTCTTT.

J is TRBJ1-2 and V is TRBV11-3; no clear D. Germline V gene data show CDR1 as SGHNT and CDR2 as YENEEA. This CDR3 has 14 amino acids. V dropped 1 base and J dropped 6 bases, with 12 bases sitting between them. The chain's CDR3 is CASSLGPGINGYTF. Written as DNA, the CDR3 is TGTGCCAGCAGCTTAGGTCCGGGGATTAATGGCTACACCTTC.

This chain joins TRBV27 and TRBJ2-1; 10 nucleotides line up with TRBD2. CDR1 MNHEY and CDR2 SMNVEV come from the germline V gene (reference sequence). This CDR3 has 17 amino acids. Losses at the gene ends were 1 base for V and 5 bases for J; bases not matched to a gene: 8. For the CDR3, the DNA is TGTGCCAGCAGTTTATATATCGGCAGCGGGAGGGACAATGAGCAGTTCTTC. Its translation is CASSLYIGSGRDNEQFF.

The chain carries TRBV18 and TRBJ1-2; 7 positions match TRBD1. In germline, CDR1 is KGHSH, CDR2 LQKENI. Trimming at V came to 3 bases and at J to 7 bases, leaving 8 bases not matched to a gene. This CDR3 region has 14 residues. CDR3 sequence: CASSPTGPDSGYTF. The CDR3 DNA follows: TGTGCCAGCTCACCGACAGGGCCGGATAGTGGCTACACCTTC.

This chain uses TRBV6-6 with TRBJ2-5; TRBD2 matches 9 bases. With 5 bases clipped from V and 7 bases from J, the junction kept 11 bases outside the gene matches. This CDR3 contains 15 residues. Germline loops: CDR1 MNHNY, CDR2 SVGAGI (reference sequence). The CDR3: CASSLAGTSSVTQYF. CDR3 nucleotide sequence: TGTGCCAGCAGTCTAGCCGGGACTAGCTCTGTGACCCAGTACTTC.

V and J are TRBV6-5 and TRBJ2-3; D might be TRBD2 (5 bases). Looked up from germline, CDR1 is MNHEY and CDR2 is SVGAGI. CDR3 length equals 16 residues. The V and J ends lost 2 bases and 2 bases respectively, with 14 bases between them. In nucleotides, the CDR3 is TGTGCCAGCAGTTACGAGGCCCTAGCCGTCACAGATACGCAGTATTTT. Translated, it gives CASSYEALAVTDTQYF.

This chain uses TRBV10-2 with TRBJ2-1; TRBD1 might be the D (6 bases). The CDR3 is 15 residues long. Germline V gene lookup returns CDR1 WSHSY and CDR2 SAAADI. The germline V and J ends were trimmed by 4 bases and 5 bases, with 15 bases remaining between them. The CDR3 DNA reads TGCGCCAGCAGTGCCCACCTTGGGACAAACAATGAGCAGTTCTTC. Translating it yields CASSAHLGTNNEQFF.

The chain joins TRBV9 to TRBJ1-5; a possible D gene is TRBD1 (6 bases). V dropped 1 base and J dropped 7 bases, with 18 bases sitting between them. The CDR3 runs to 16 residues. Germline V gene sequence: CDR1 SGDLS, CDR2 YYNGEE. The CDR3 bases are TGTGCCAGCAGCGTACCGACAGGAAGGCGAAAGCAGCCCCAGCATTTT. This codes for CASSVPTGRRKQPQHF. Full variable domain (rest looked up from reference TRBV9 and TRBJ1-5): DSGVTQTPKHLITATGQRVTLRCSPRSGDLSVYWYQQSLDQGLQFLIQYYNGEERAKGNILERFSAQQFPDLHSELNLSSLELGDSALYFCASSVPTGRRKQPQHFGDGTRLSIL.

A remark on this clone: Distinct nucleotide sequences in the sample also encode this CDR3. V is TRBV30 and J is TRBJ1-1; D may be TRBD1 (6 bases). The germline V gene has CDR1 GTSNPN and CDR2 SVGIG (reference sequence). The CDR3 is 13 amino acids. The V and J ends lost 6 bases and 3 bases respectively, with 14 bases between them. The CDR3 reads CACQRGIDTEAFF. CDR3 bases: TGTGCCTGCCAAAGGGGGATAGACACTGAAGCTTTCTTT.

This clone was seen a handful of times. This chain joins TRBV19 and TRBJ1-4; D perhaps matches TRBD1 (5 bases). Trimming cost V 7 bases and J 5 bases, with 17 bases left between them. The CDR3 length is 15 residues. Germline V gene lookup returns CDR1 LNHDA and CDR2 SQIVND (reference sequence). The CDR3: CASTSGGGANEKLFF. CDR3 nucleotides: TGTGCCAGTACCTCTGGTGGCGGGGCCAATGAAAAACTGTTTTTT.

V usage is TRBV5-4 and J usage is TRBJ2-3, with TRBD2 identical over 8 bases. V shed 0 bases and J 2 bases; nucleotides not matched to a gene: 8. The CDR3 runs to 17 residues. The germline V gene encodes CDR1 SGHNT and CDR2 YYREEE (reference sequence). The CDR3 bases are TGTGCCAGCAGCTTGGTTCGCGGGGGGTCTCCCACAGATACGCAGTATTTT. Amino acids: CASSLVRGGSPTDTQYF.

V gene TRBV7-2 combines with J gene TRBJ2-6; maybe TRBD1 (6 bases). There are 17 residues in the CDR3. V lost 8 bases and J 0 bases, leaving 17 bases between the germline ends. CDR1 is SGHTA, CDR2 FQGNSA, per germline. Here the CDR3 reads CASPRRQVHSGANVLTF. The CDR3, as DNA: TGTGCCAGCCCCAGGAGACAGGTCCACTCTGGGGCCAACGTCCTGACTTTC.

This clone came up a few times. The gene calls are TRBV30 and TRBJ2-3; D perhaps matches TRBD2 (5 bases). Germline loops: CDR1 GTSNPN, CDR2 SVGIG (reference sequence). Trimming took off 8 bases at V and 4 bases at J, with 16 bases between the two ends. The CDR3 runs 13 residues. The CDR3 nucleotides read TGTGCCGCCGAAGGGAGTAACGCAGATACGCAGTATTTT. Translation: CAAEGSNADTQYF.

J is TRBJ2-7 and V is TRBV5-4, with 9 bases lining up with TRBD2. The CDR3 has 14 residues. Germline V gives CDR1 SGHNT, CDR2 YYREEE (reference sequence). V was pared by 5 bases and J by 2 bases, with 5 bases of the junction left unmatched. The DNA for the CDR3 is TGTGCCAGCAGTTCGACTAGCGGCACCTACGAGCAGTACTTC. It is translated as CASSSTSGTYEQYF.

The CDR3 region has the DNA TGTGCCAGCAGCTTAGGTTTCGGGGCGGGGGGCAATCAGCCCCAGCATTTT. Its translation: CASSLGFGAGGNQPQHF. The chain has TRBV7-2 and TRBJ1-5; a possible D gene is TRBD1 (5 bases). CDR3 size: 17 residues. The V gene's germline CDR1 is SGHTA and CDR2 FQGNSA. Trimming left V 1 base short and J 2 bases short, with 15 bases between.

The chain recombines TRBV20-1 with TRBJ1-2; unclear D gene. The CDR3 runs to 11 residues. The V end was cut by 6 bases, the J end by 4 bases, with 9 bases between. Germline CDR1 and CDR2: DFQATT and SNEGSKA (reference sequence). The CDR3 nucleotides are TGCAGTGCCACAGTGGCCTATGGCTACACCTTC. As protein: CSATVAYGYTF.

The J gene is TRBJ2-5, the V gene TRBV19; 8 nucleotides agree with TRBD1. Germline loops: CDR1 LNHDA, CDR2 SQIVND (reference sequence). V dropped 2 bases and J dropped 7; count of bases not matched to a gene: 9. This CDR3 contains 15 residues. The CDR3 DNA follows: TGTGCCAGTAGTATATCCCGGACAGGGATAGGGACCCAGTACTTC. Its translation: CASSISRTGIGTQYF.

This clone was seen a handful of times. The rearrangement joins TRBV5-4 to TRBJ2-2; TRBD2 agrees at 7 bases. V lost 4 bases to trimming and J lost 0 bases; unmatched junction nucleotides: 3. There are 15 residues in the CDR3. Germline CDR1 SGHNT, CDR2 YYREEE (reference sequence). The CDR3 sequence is CASSPSGANTGELFF. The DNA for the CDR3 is TGTGCCAGCAGCCCTAGCGGTGCGAACACCGGGGAGCTGTTTTTT.

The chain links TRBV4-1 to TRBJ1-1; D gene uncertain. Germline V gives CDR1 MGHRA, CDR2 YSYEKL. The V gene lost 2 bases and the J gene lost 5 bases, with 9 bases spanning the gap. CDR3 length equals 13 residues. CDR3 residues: CASSQPQATEAFF. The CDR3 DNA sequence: TGCGCCAGCAGCCAACCTCAGGCTACTGAAGCTTTCTTT.

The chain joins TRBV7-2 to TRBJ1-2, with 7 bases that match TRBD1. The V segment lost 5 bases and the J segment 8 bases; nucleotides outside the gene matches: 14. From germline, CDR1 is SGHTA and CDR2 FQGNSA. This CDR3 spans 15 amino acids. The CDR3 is CASSPLSDRPIGYTF. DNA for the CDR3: TGTGCCAGCAGCCCCCTTTCGGACAGGCCCATCGGCTACACCTTC. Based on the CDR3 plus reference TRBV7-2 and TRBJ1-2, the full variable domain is GAGVSQSPSNKVTEKGKDVELRCDPISGHTALYWYRQSLGQGLEFLIYFQGNSAPDKSGLPSDRFSAERTGGSVSTLTIQRTQQEDSAVYLCASSPLSDRPIGYTFGSGTRLTVV.

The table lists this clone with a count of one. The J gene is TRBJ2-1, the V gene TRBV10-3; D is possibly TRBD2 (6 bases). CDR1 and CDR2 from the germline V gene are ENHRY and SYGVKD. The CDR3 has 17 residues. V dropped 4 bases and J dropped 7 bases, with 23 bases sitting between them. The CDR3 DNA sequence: TGTGCCATCAGTGGGATCCCTGGGGGGAGGATAGGGAATGAGCAGTTCTTC. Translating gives CAISGIPGGRIGNEQFF.

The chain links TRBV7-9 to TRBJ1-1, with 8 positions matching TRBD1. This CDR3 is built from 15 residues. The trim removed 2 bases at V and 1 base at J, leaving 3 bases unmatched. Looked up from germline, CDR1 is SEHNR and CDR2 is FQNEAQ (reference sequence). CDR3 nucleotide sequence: TGTGCCAGCAGCTTAATGGGACAGGAGAACACTGAAGCTTTCTTT. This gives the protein CASSLMGQENTEAFF.

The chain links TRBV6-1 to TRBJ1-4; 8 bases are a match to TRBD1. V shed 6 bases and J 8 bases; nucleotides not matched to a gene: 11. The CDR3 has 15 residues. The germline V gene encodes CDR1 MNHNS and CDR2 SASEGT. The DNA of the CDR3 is TGTGCCAGCAGAACAGGGGGGCAGGGTGTCGAAAAACTGTTTTTT. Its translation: CASRTGGQGVEKLFF.

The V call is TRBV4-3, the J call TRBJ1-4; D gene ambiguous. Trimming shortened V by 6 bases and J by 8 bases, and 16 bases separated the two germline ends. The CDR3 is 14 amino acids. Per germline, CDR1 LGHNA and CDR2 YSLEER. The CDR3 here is CASSSGVYGEKLFF. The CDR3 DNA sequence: TGCGCCAGCAGTTCCGGGGTGTACGGGGAAAAACTGTTTTTT.

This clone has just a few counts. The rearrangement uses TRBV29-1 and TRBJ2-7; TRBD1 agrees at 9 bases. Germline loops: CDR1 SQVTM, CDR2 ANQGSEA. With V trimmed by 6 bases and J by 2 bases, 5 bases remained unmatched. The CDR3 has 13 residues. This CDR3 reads CSVSGQGPYEQYF. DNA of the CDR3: TGCAGCGTCAGTGGACAGGGGCCCTACGAGCAGTACTTC.